This T cell receptor beta chain was sequenced during a study of blood T cell repertoires in COVID-19. V was clipped by 4 bases and J by 3 bases, with 17 bases between them. This CDR3 is built from 15 residues. Authors' analysis steps: The assay estimated nucleated cells by amplifying reference gene primers. Clones were sequenced by immunoSEQ multiplex PCR, and TCRdb holds only the in-frame ones, with some missing. That table furnishes V, J and clone size, whereas the DNA furnished D and trimming. Among roughly 280,000 clones listed, roughly nine tenths were seen once. This clone was observed a few times.

Sample: peripheral blood. The genes are TRBV5-3 and TRBJ2-7; possibly TRBD1 for D (6 bases). TRBV5-3 is given ORF status, its function remaining uncertain. This clonotype was sampled from a middle-aged man with acute or convalescent COVID-19. The CDR3 sequence: CARSPRRGPFYEQYF. The CDR3 DNA follows: TGTGCCAGAAGCCCCCGCAGGGGTCCTTTCTACGAGCAGTACTTC.